The 8 T cell receptor beta chains below were found in one sample sequenced in a study of beta chain features in type 1 diabetes. Broader study findings: Across all four CD4+ subsets, people with type 1 diabetes showed modestly shorter TCRB CDR3s.

No antigens are known for them. The entirety of the isolated RNA underwent reverse transcription, so expressed TCRB transcripts were sequenced. Measured with immunoSEQ multiplex PCR; TCRdb has only the in-frame clones, and not every one. Of roughly 350,000 clones listed, roughly 9.8% are singletons. Specimen: central memory CD4+ T cells from blood. These receptors were collected from a man younger than 45 with type 1 diabetes.

Regarding this clone: Different DNA sequences within this sample yield the same CDR3. V gene TRBV7-2 combines with J gene TRBJ2-1; weak D call: TRBD1 (6 bases). Germline V lookup: CDR1 SGHTA, CDR2 FQGNSA. This CDR3 is built from 15 residues. Deletions cut 2 bases from V and 3 bases from J, with 11 bases between. CDR3 nucleotide sequence: TGTGCCAGCAGCTTAAGGGGGAGTAGCTACAATGAGCAGTTCTTC. Amino acid sequence: CASSLRGSSYNEQFF.

This chain links TRBV6-6 with TRBJ1-2; TRBD1 aligns across 8 bases. Germline V gene sequence: CDR1 MNHNY, CDR2 SVGAGI (reference sequence). V was clipped by 5 bases and J by 0 bases; unmatched bases: 5. The CDR3 sequence is 15 residues long. The DNA of the CDR3 is TGTGCCAGCAGTGCCGGGACAGGTGCTAACTATGGCTACACCTTC. This gives the protein CASSAGTGANYGYTF.

The chain joins TRBV5-1 to TRBJ1-1; weak D call: TRBD1 (6 bases). Trimming removed 4 bases at V and 0 bases at J, with 13 bases between. This CDR3 comprises 15 residues. Germline CDR1 SGHRS, CDR2 YFSETQ. The CDR3 loop is CASSEAGDMNTEAFF. CDR3 bases: TGCGCCAGCAGCGAGGCTGGGGACATGAACACTGAAGCTTTCTTT.

This clone occurred many times. The chain links TRBV7-2 to TRBJ2-1; tentatively, D is TRBD1 (5 bases). Trimming stripped 3 bases from V and 7 bases from J, with 13 bases between. Germline CDR1 is SGHTA and CDR2 is FQGNSA. The CDR3 covers 14 residues. The CDR3 DNA is TGTGCCAGCAGCTTCAGGGCAAACGAGAATGAGCAGTTCTTC. Encoded protein: CASSFRANENEQFF. The whole variable domain, filled in from reference TRBV7-2 and TRBJ2-1, reads GAGVSQSPSNKVTEKGKDVELRCDPISGHTALYWYRQSLGQGLEFLIYFQGNSAPDKSGLPSDRFSAERTGGSVSTLTIQRTQQEDSAVYLCASSFRANENEQFFGPGTRLTVL.

This clone was counted between two and nine times. This chain uses TRBV10-3 with TRBJ1-3; TRBD1 is a possible D gene (6 bases). V lost 6 bases, J lost 0 bases, and 9 bases lay in between. CDR1 is ENHRY, CDR2 SYGVKD, per germline. The CDR3 sequence is 14 residues long. CDR3 bases: TGTGCCATCAGGGACAGCCTCTCTGGAAACACCATATATTTT. Translated: CAIRDSLSGNTIYF.

This rearrangement joins TRBV7-2 to TRBJ1-5, with TRBD1 as a possible D gene (5 bases). The germline CDR1 and CDR2 sequences are SGHTA and FQGNSA. The CDR3 contains 17 residues. V was pared by 1 base and J by 0 bases, with 13 bases between. The CDR3 loop reads CASSLGGVLHSNQPQHF. The CDR3 bases are TGTGCCAGCAGCTTAGGAGGGGTCCTCCATAGCAATCAGCCCCAGCATTTT.

This chain joins TRBV6-1 and TRBJ2-5; 10 bases map to TRBD2. In germline, CDR1 is MNHNS, CDR2 SASEGT. J gave up 5 bases and V 6 bases, and 0 bases lay outside the gene matches. The CDR3 loop spans 12 amino acids. Here the CDR3 reads CASRGLAETQYF. For the CDR3, the DNA is TGTGCCAGCAGGGGACTAGCGGAGACCCAGTACTTC.

The rearrangement links TRBV7-2 to TRBJ2-2; D is ambiguous. V lost 4 bases and J 1 base, leaving 7 bases between the germline ends. The CDR3 extends over 14 amino acids. Per germline, CDR1 SGHTA and CDR2 FQGNSA. CDR3 sequence (DNA): TGTGCCAGCAGCTCCCTCGTGAACACCGGGGAGCTGTTTTTT. Protein: CASSSLVNTGELFF.